This entry describes one T cell receptor (beta chain). Original analysis: Reference gene primer amplification gave nucleated cell count estimates. The data were produced by immunoSEQ multiplex PCR, yet TCRdb's version contains in-frame clones alone and is incomplete. The V and J calls and clone size were taken over from that table, and D and trimming were inferred from the DNA. The sample lists about 130,000 clones; approximately 82% were seen once. This specimen comes from a study of blood T cell repertoires in COVID-19. As for the study in general: PBMCs, B-cell-depleted T cells, or T cells provided the cDNA or gDNA that made up the material.

J lost 1 base, V lost 2 bases, and 3 bases had no gene match. Germline V CDR1 and CDR2: SGDLS, YYNGEE. The CDR3 covers 14 residues. This receptor was taken from a man between 60 and 75 years old who had recovered from COVID-19. The V call is TRBV9, the J call TRBJ2-7; 7 nucleotides agree with TRBD1. Sequences were obtained from peripheral blood. CDR3 residues: CASSVTGSSYEQYF. CDR3 coding DNA: TGTGCCAGCAGCGTGACAGGGTCTTCCTACGAGCAGTACTTC. Drawing the rest from reference TRBV9 and TRBJ2-7, the complete variable domain is DSGVTQTPKHLITATGQRVTLRCSPRSGDLSVYWYQQSLDQGLQFLIQYYNGEERAKGNILERFSAQQFPDLHSELNLSSLELGDSALYFCASSVTGSSYEQYFGPGTRLTVT.